The 2 T cell receptor beta chains below come from one sample, sequenced in a study of T cells in Graves' hyperthyroidism and ophthalmopathy. Amplified TCR beta CDR3 regions came from RNA transcripts. In the first-round RT-PCR of the TCR CDR3, the HTBI primer set was used. TCRdb used MiXCR to reprocess the multiplex PCR reads, holding one entry per CDR3 protein. The data show fewer than 750,000 distinct CDR3 sequences, roughly 50% seen once. Sample: peripheral blood or thyroid tissue (not recorded which). These receptors originate from a woman younger than 35 with Graves' hyperthyroidism.

V is TRBV7-9 and J is TRBJ2-3; 7 nucleotides match TRBD2. CDR1 and CDR2 from the germline V gene are SEHNR and FQNEAQ (reference sequence). The CDR3 totals 15 residues. The junction had 6 bases not matched to a gene; V was cut back by 4 bases and J by 2 bases. Written as DNA, the CDR3 is TGTGCCAGCAGCTCAACGGGAGGCCTCACAGATACGCAGTATTTT. Encoded protein: CASSSTGGLTDTQYF.

This sequence joins TRBV10-3 and TRBJ1-6; D is perhaps TRBD1 or TRBD2 (5 bases each). Gene TRBJ2-7 matches the end of the DNA better, so the J call may be wrong. Germline V gene sequence: CDR1 ENHRY, CDR2 SYGVKD. The CDR3 runs to 14 residues. CDR3 amino acids: CAIRQVGGSYEQYF. CDR3 DNA sequence: TGTGCCATCAGACAGGTCGGAGGCTCCTACGAGCAGTACTTC.